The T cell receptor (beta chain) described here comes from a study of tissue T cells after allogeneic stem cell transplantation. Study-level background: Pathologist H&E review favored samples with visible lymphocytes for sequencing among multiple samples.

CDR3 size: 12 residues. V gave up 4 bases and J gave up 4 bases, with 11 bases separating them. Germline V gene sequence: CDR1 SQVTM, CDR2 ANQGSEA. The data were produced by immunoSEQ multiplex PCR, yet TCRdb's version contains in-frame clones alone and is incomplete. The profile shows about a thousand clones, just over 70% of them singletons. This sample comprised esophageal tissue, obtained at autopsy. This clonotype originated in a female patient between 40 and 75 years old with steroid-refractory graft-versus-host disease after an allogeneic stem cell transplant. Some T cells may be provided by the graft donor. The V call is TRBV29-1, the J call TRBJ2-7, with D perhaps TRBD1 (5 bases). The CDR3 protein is CSVAWTLYEQYF. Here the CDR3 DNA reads TGCAGCGTTGCATGGACACTATACGAGCAGTACTTC.